This T cell receptor (beta chain) was captured by sequencing in a study of T cell repertoires in cytomegalovirus infection. The germline gives CDR1 GTSNPN, CDR2 SVGIG (reference sequence). Losses at the gene ends were 1 base for V and 4 bases for J; bases not matched to a gene: 6. The CDR3 has 15 amino acids. Via MiXCR, TCRdb re-called the reads, giving one row per CDR3 protein. The sample holds about 110,000 distinct CDR3 sequences, approximately 28% seen once. Of note for this clonotype: Its specificity is unknown.

Sequenced material: CD8+ T cells from cultured PBMCs, taken from culture after CMV antigen stimulation. The V call is TRBV30, the J call TRBJ2-1, with 8 nucleotides matching TRBD2. This receptor was obtained from a human donor in good health (CMV status not recorded). Some clones in this sample may be carry-over from other donors' samples. CDR3 in amino acids: CAWSGTGGGYNEQFF. As DNA, the CDR3 is TGTGCCTGGAGTGGGACGGGAGGGGGATACAATGAGCAGTTCTTC.